The present TCR beta chain was sequenced within a study of blood T cell repertoires in COVID-19. About the study: Samples taken during acute and convalescent COVID-19 were collected in the United States, Italy and Spain. From T cells, B-cell-depleted T cells, or PBMCs came the material, which was cDNA or gDNA.

Authors' methods: Counts of nucleated cells, estimated from reference gene primer amplification, were obtained. Sequencing was performed with immunoSEQ multiplex PCR; in TCRdb, only in-frame clones are kept and a portion is missing. Clone size and V and J calls were adopted from that table, with D and trimming inferred from the DNA. The sample shows about 280,000 clones, more than 75% of them seen only once. CDR3 length: 15 amino acids. Trimming took off 4 bases at V and 7 bases at J, with 16 bases between the two ends. Germline CDR1 is SGHTA and CDR2 is FQGNSA. The TCR was taken from a woman aged 25-40 years who had recovered from COVID-19. The sequenced sample consisted of peripheral blood. V usage is TRBV7-2 and J usage is TRBJ2-2; weak D call: TRBD1 (6 bases). The CDR3 sequence: CASSSQPGHVGELFF. Here the CDR3 DNA reads TGTGCCAGCAGCTCACAGCCGGGACACGTCGGGGAGCTGTTTTTT.